This T cell receptor beta chain was recorded in a study of blood T cell repertoires in COVID-19. On the study more broadly: Sites across the United States, Italy and Spain contributed samples from acute and convalescent COVID-19. The analysed material was cDNA or gDNA that came from T cells, B-cell-depleted T cells, or PBMCs.

As regards this clone: The same CDR3 can be traced to other DNA sequences in this sample.

As originally analysed: Amplification of reference gene primers provided the estimated nucleated cell counts. Sequencing was performed with immunoSEQ multiplex PCR; in TCRdb, only in-frame clones are kept and a portion is missing. V and J calls and clone size are as listed in that table; D and trimming were resolved from the DNA. Of under 55,000 clones listed, over 65% are singletons. Trimming at V came to 5 bases and at J to 11 bases, leaving 11 bases not matched to a gene. Germline lookup yields CDR1 MNHEY and CDR2 SVGAGI. The CDR3 is 15 residues long. The chain uses TRBV6-5 and TRBJ1-6; 8 bases line up with TRBD1. This sequence was found in a human donor in a cohort sampled during active COVID-19. Sequencing was carried out using peripheral blood. For the CDR3, the DNA is TGTGCCAGCAGTCATTCCCGGGACAGGTTCACACCCCTCCACTTT. This gives the protein CASSHSRDRFTPLHF.